This TCR beta chain is from a study of blood T cell repertoires in COVID-19. At the level of the study: PBMCs, B-cell-depleted T cells, or T cells provided the cDNA or gDNA that made up the material.

TCRdb's table, derived via immunoSEQ multiplex PCR, lists solely in-frame clones and lacks some. The sample carries 50,000 to 65,000 clones, roughly 68% recorded once. The germline V gene encodes CDR1 MDHEN and CDR2 SYDVKM. This CDR3 has 13 residues. V was shortened by 1 base and J by 3 bases, with 6 bases between the two germline ends. The TCR sequence derives from a woman of 80 years or more with acute or convalescent COVID-19. The rearrangement links TRBV28 to TRBJ1-2; D gene uncertain. Material: peripheral blood. The CDR3 DNA is TGTGCCAGCAGTTTATCAGGCCACTATGGCTACACCTTC. Translated: CASSLSGHYGYTF.